The text below deals with one T cell receptor beta chain. CD8+ and CD4+ T cells circulating in blood were sequenced for TCR beta. The control group consisted of healthy donors matched for age and sex. The CD8+ and CD4+ T cells were negatively isolated, with the TEMRA cells enriched by FACS. An amount of RNA that ranged from roughly 0.5 to 1 ug was reverse transcribed with random hexamers. immunoSEQ multiplex PCR amplified TCR beta CDR3 across 54 Vbeta, 13 Jbeta. Each CDR3 protein gets one entry after TCRdb re-called the immunoSEQ multiplex PCR reads with MiXCR. The sample gives about 120,000 distinct CDR3 sequences, about 93% of which show up once; just over 0.095% is in the top ten. With 8 bases removed from V and 2 bases from J, the gap between germline ends came to 6 bases. This CDR3 contains 11 residues. Germline assignment: CDR1 SGHTA and CDR2 FQGNSA. This sample is part of a study of CD8 T cells in Susac syndrome.

Material for sequencing was CD4+ T cells from PBMCs. The sequence was obtained from a human donor in good health. The chain couples TRBV7-2 to TRBJ2-5; D is unclear. Here the CDR3 DNA reads TGTGCCAGCGGTCTTCAAGAGACCCAGTACTTC. It translates to CASGLQETQYF.